This paragraph reports one T cell receptor (beta chain). The antigen is unknown. Primers included in the PCR were 60 Vbeta and 13 Jbeta primers. Original handling: Later, an analysis found 80 million or so unique TCR beta chains, and 8.5 million to 14 million of these were shared. The assay was immunoSEQ multiplex PCR, and TCRdb's table has in-frame clones only and misses some. For V, J and clone size, that table is used; D and trimming come from the DNA. The repertoire shows 200,000 to 250,000 clones; the top ten hold more than 0.75%. Looked up from germline, CDR1 is ENHRY and CDR2 is SYGVKD. The J segment lost 6 bases and the V segment lost 11 bases, leaving 15 bases of the junction unmatched. This CDR3 contains 14 residues. The data were obtained in a study of cytomegalovirus exposure and HLA in healthy donors. Study results and caveats: Most likely, a cluster of highly shared sequence variants arose as a sequencing artifact. The authors later linked a missense DCLRE1C variant to TCR beta V- and J-gene trimming. Prediction of most subjects' HLA-A and HLA-B alleles by TCR beta sequences was reportedly accurate.

This chain connects TRBV10-3 to TRBJ1-2; 7 bases fit TRBD1. Sequencing input: PBMCs. The TCR was taken from a woman aged 25 to 39 in good health and CMV-seropositive. CDR3 DNA sequence: TGTGCCTCCGCACGAATTGGACAGGATGATGGCTACACCTTC. Its translation is CASARIGQDDGYTF.